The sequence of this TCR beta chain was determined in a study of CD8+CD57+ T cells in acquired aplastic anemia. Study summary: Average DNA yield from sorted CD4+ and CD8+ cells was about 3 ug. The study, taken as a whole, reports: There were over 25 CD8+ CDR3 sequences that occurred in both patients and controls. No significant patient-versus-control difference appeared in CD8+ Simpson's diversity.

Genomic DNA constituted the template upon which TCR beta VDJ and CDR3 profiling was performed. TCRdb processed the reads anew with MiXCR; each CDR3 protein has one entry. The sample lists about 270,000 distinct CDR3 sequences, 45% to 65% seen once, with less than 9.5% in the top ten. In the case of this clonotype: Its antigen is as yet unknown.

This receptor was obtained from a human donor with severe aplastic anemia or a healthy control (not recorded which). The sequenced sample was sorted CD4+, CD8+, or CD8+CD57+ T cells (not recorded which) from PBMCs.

Here the CDR3 reads CASSLETASGYTF. Written as DNA, the CDR3 is TGTGCCAGCAGCTTAGAAACCGCCTCCGGCTACACCTTC. V and J are TRBV11-2 and TRBJ1-2, with no clear D. This CDR3 is 13 amino acids long. Germline CDR1 is SGHAT and CDR2 is FQNNGV. Trimming shortened V by 0 bases and J by 8 bases, and 10 bases separated the two germline ends.